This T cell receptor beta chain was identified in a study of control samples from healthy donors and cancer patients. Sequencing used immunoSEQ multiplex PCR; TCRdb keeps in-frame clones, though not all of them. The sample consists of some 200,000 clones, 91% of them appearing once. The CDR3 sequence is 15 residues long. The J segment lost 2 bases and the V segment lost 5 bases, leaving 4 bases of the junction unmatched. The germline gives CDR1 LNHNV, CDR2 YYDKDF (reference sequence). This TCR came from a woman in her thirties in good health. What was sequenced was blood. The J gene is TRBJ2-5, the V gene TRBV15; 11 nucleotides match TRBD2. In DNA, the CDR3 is TGTGCCACCAGCCCAGGACTAGCGGGTCAAGAGACCCAGTACTTC. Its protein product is CATSPGLAGQETQYF.